This T cell receptor beta chain was identified in a study of blood T cell repertoires in COVID-19. Original processing methods: Estimation of nucleated cell counts was performed using reference gene primer amplification. Some clones are missing from TCRdb's copy, which holds only in-frame ones; the method was immunoSEQ multiplex PCR. V and J calls plus clone size are reproduced from that table; the DNA served to infer D and trimming. The table records about 130,000 clones, more than 75% of them present only once. Trimming took off 4 bases at V and 0 bases at J, with 13 bases between the two ends. Germline CDR1 SGHRS, CDR2 YFSETQ. This CDR3 has 15 residues.

The material sequenced was peripheral blood. The sequence came from a middle-aged man with active COVID-19. The rearrangement joins TRBV5-1 to TRBJ1-1, with D unclear. The CDR3 sequence: CASSPETSMNTEAFF. DNA for the CDR3: TGCGCCAGCAGCCCCGAGACTTCGATGAACACTGAAGCTTTCTTT.